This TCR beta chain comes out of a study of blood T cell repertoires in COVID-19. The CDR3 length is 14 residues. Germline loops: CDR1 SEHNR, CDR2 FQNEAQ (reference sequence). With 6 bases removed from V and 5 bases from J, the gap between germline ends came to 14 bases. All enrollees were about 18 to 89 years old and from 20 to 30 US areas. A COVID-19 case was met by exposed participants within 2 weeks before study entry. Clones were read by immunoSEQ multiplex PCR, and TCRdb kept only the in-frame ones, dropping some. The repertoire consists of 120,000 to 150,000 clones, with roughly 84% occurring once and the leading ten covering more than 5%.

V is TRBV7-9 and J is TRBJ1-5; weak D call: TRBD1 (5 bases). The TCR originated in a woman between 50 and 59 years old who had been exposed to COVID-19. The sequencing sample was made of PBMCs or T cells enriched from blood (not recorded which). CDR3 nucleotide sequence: TGTGCCAGCAGTCGTGGGGGGATCGATCAGCCCCAGCATTTT. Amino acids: CASSRGGIDQPQHF.